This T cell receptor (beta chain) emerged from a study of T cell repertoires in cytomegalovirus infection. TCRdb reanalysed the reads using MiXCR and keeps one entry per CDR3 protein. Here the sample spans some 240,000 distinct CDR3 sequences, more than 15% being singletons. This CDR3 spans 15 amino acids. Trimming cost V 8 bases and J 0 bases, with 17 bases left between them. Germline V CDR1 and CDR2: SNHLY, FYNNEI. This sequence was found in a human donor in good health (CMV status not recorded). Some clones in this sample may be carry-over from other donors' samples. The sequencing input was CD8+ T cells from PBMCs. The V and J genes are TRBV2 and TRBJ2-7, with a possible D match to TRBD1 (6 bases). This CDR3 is CASQPEDRPSYEQYF. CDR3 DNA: TGTGCCAGCCAACCGGAGGACAGACCCTCCTACGAGCAGTACTTC.